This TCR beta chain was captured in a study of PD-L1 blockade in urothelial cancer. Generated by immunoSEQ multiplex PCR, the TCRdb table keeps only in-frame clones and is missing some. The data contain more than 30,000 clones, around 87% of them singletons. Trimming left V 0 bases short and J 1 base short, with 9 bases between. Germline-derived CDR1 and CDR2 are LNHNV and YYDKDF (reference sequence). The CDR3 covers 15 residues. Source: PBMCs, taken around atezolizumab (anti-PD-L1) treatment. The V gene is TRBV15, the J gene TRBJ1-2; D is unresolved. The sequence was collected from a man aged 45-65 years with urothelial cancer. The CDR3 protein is CATSRDTGFNYGYTF. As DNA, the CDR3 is TGTGCCACCAGCAGAGATACGGGTTTTAACTATGGCTACACCTTC. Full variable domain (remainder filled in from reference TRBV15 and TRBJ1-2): DAMVIQNPRYQVTQFGKPVTLSCSQTLNHNVMYWYQQKSSQAPKLLFHYYDKDFNNEADTPDNFQSRRPNTSFCFLDIRSPGLGDTAMYLCATSRDTGFNYGYTFGSGTRLTVV.